This is a list of T cell receptor beta chains from one sample in a study of shared clonotypes between healthy human individuals. TCRdb keeps only in-frame clones here, not all; method: immunoSEQ multiplex PCR. The sample includes 2 million or so clones, around 95% of them seen just once. Sequenced: naive CD4+ T cells sorted from blood. The source of these receptors is a man younger than 35 in good health. The CDR3 runs from the conserved cysteine through the conserved F or W. The order of the fields is V gene, clone size, D gene, J gene, CDR3 protein, CDR3 DNA. The D gene is left open where the match is weak. Not every row has a clone size; where given, it reads once, few, many or a size class.

TRBV6-5	NA	TRBD2	TRBJ2-7	CASSLLRGTYEQYF	TGTGCCAGCAGTTTACTGCGGGGGACCTACGAGCAGTACTTC
TRBV28	NA	TRBD1	TRBJ1-2	CASSPRTGNGYTF	TGTGCCAGCAGTCCAAGGACAGGGAATGGCTACACCTTC
TRBV18	NA	TRBD1	TRBJ2-7	CASSMGQGRIYEQYF	TGTGCCAGCTCAATGGGACAGGGGAGGATTTACGAGCAGTACTTC
TRBV6-1	once	TRBD1	TRBJ1-3	CASSEVDRAVFNTIYF	TGTGCCAGCAGTGAAGTCGACAGGGCAGTGTTTAACACCATATATTTT
TRBV6-5	NA	NA	TRBJ2-2	CASSYPGTGELFF	TGTGCCAGCAGTTATCCCGGCACCGGGGAGCTGTTTTTT
TRBV6-1	NA	NA	TRBJ2-6	CASSERTSGANVLTF	TGTGCCAGCAGTGAAAGGACCTCTGGGGCCAACGTCCTGACTTTC
TRBV7-2	NA	TRBD2	TRBJ2-3	CASSSAGERTDTQYF	TGTGCCAGCAGCTCAGCGGGAGAGCGCACAGATACGCAGTATTTT
TRBV11-2	NA	TRBD1	TRBJ2-5	CASSLAGTDQETQYF	TGTGCCAGCAGCTTGGCAGGGACAGACCAAGAGACCCAGTACTTC
TRBV5-1	NA	NA	TRBJ2-1	CASSLVWGQGFYNEQFF	TGCGCCAGCAGCTTAGTATGGGGTCAGGGGTTCTACAATGAGCAGTTCTTC
TRBV10-2	NA	NA	TRBJ2-1	CASSGLSGSYNEQFF	TGCGCCAGCAGTGGTTTATCAGGATCCTACAATGAGCAGTTCTTC
TRBV18	NA	NA	TRBJ2-2	CASSPRLSQNTGELFF	TGTGCCAGCTCACCCCGTTTGAGCCAGAACACCGGGGAGCTGTTTTTT
TRBV4-1	NA	TRBD2	TRBJ2-5	CASSQTGTSAETQYF	TGCGCCAGCAGCCAAACCGGGACTAGCGCCGAGACCCAGTACTTC
TRBV6-6	NA	NA	TRBJ1-4	CASSYLGVFAEKLFF	TGTGCCAGCAGTTACCTCGGTGTCTTTGCTGAAAAACTGTTTTTT
TRBV18	NA	TRBD2	TRBJ2-5	CASSPKRTSGTETQYF	TGTGCCAGCTCACCAAAAAGGACTAGCGGGACCGAGACCCAGTACTTC
TRBV4-2	NA	NA	TRBJ2-3	CASSQEVGTDTQYF	TGTGCCAGCAGCCAAGAGGTAGGAACAGATACGCAGTATTTT
TRBV6-5	NA	TRBD1	TRBJ2-1	CASSLLGQGYNEQFF	TGTGCCAGCAGTCTCCTGGGACAGGGCTACAATGAGCAGTTCTTC
TRBV5-4	once	NA	TRBJ1-2	CASSLVGRAGGYTF	TGTGCCAGCAGCTTGGTCGGCAGGGCCGGTGGCTACACCTTC
TRBV5-6	NA	NA	TRBJ2-2	CASSAGTEKSRELFF	TGTGCCAGCAGCGCCGGGACGGAAAAAAGCAGGGAGCTGTTTTTT
TRBV10-3	NA	NA	TRBJ1-5	CAISDQGTRSNQPQHF	TGTGCCATCAGTGACCAGGGAACCAGGAGCAATCAGCCCCAGCATTTT
TRBV19	NA	NA	TRBJ2-1	CASSIAHGGGRSEQFF	TGTGCCAGTAGTATAGCCCATGGCGGGGGCCGGAGTGAGCAGTTCTTC
TRBV19	NA	TRBD1	TRBJ1-6	CASRETGTGWGNSPLHF	TGTGCCAGTAGGGAAACCGGGACAGGGTGGGGGAATTCACCCCTCCACTTT
TRBV11-3	NA	TRBD2	TRBJ2-3	CASSFEKRGNTDTQYF	TGTGCCAGCAGCTTCGAGAAGCGGGGGAATACAGATACGCAGTATTTT
TRBV10-3	NA	TRBD1	TRBJ1-2	CAISPQLTGGSGYTF	TGTGCCATCAGTCCACAGCTTACAGGGGGTTCTGGCTACACCTTC
TRBV7-2	NA	NA	TRBJ1-2	CASSLGGGGYTF	TGTGCCAGCAGCTTGGGGGGCGGTGGCTACACCTTC
TRBV7-9	NA	TRBD1	TRBJ2-7	CASSSSPRTGGYEQYF	TGTGCCAGCAGCTCAAGCCCTCGGACAGGGGGCTACGAGCAGTACTTC
TRBV6-5	NA	NA	TRBJ1-1	CASSYAAGNPNTEAFF	TGTGCCAGCAGTTACGCCGCGGGTAACCCGAACACTGAAGCTTTCTTT
TRBV5-1	NA	NA	TRBJ1-1	CASTAGNTEAFF	TGCGCCAGCACGGCGGGGAACACTGAAGCTTTCTTT
TRBV10-2	NA	NA	TRBJ2-1	CASRQGYNEQFF	TGCGCCAGCAGGCAGGGGTACAATGAGCAGTTCTTC
TRBV5-1	NA	NA	TRBJ1-2	CASRAGYGYTF	TGCGCCAGCAGAGCAGGGTATGGCTACACCTTC
TRBV6-7	NA	TRBD1	TRBJ2-5	CASSQGAAKETQYF	TGTGCCAGCAGTCAGGGGGCGGCGAAAGAGACCCAGTACTTC
TRBV6-5	NA	TRBD1	TRBJ1-2	CASGISYRGYGYTF	TGTGCCAGCGGAATTTCCTACAGGGGCTATGGCTACACCTTC
TRBV18	NA	NA	TRBJ1-6	CASSPHPGPGSPLHF	TGTGCCAGCTCACCTCATCCGGGACCAGGTTCACCCCTCCACTTT
TRBV7-2	NA	NA	TRBJ2-7	CASSLIRGYEQYF	TGTGCCAGCAGCTTAATCCGGGGTTACGAGCAGTACTTC
TRBV7-9	NA	TRBD2	TRBJ2-5	CASSLTSGISETQYF	TGTGCCAGCAGCCTGACTAGCGGCATTTCGGAGACCCAGTACTTC
TRBV2	NA	NA	TRBJ1-6	CASRNGQIDNSPLHF	TGTGCCAGCAGGAATGGACAGATCGATAATTCACCCCTCCACTTT
TRBV10-3	NA	TRBD1	TRBJ1-4	CAISRTGDNEKLFF	TGTGCCATCAGTAGGACAGGGGATAATGAAAAACTGTTTTTT
TRBV28	NA	NA	TRBJ1-1	CASSLGTLAFF	TGTGCCAGCAGTCTAGGGACGCTGGCTTTCTTT
TRBV10-3	NA	NA	TRBJ2-3	CAIARTEGSTDTQYF	TGTGCCATCGCTCGGACCGAGGGAAGCACAGATACGCAGTATTTT
TRBV6-5	NA	TRBD1	TRBJ1-2	CASTSLLDRDGYTF	TGTGCCAGCACCTCCTTGCTGGACAGGGATGGCTACACCTTC
TRBV7-2	NA	NA	TRBJ1-6	CASSEIWSYSPLHF	TGTGCCAGCAGCGAAATTTGGTCGTATTCACCCCTCCACTTT
TRBV5-1	NA	NA	TRBJ2-3	CASNPIAPSTDTQYF	TGCGCCAGCAATCCCATAGCGCCTAGCACAGATACGCAGTATTTT
TRBV18	once	NA	TRBJ1-1	CASSPLSGSEAFF	TGTGCCAGCTCACCACTCTCCGGGAGTGAAGCTTTCTTT
TRBV4-3	NA	NA	TRBJ1-1	CASSQGRLNGDTEAFF	TGCGCCAGCAGCCAAGGACGACTAAACGGGGACACTGAAGCTTTCTTT
TRBV9	NA	NA	TRBJ2-1	CASGVGIEGWNEQFF	TGTGCCAGCGGCGTTGGAATAGAGGGGTGGAATGAGCAGTTCTTC
TRBV6-5	NA	TRBD1	TRBJ1-2	CASSSIRDRWGYTF	TGTGCCAGCAGTTCTATCCGGGACAGATGGGGCTACACCTTC
TRBV5-5	NA	NA	TRBJ2-3	CASSRDGDTQYF	TGTGCCAGCAGCCGCGACGGGGATACGCAGTATTTT
TRBV6-6	NA	TRBD1	TRBJ1-1	CASLRGGQKNTEAFF	TGTGCCAGCTTAAGGGGGGGACAGAAGAACACTGAAGCTTTCTTT
TRBV19	few	NA	TRBJ1-5	CASSPDGQGNQPQHF	TGTGCCAGTAGTCCGGACGGGCAAGGGAATCAGCCCCAGCATTTT
TRBV2	NA	NA	TRBJ2-1	CASALTEAEQFF	TGTGCCAGCGCCCTAACGGAGGCTGAGCAGTTCTTC
TRBV6-6	once	TRBD1	TRBJ2-1	CASSQQGNEQFF	TGTGCCAGCAGTCAACAGGGGAATGAGCAGTTCTTC
TRBV5-1	once	NA	TRBJ2-7	CASSFSTGSYEQYF	TGCGCCAGCAGCTTTTCCACTGGCTCCTACGAGCAGTACTTC
TRBV5-6	NA	NA	TRBJ1-5	CASSWSFGNQPQHF	TGTGCCAGCAGCTGGTCCTTCGGCAATCAGCCCCAGCATTTT
TRBV4-1	many	NA	TRBJ1-3	CASSHIPSGNTIYF	TGCGCCAGCAGCCACATTCCCTCTGGAAACACCATATATTTT
TRBV29-1	NA	NA	TRBJ1-2	CSVVSPKNYGYTF	TGCAGCGTTGTTTCACCAAAGAACTATGGCTACACCTTC
TRBV2	NA	NA	TRBJ1-2	CASSEGGSGGYTF	TGTGCCAGCAGTGAAGGGGGATCCGGCGGCTACACCTTC
TRBV10-3	NA	NA	TRBJ1-1	CAISMDRRTEAFF	TGTGCCATCAGCATGGACAGACGAACTGAAGCTTTCTTT
TRBV7-8	NA	NA	TRBJ2-7	CASSRSNGPYEQYF	TGTGCCAGCAGCCGGTCTAACGGCCCCTACGAGCAGTACTTC